Following are 9 T cell receptor beta chains from one sample sequenced in a study of blood T cells in healthy people across ages. Primers used in a second PCR of about 7 to 11 cycles were a sample-barcoded 5' primer and a J-beta primer mix. From the 5' RACE reads, TCRdb called clonotypes with MiXCR, one entry per CDR3 protein. The repertoire holds hundreds of thousands of distinct CDR3 sequences, with around 54% as singletons. The specimen was blood. The receptors stem from a man between 60 and 75 years old in good health.

The chain links TRBV11-1 to TRBJ2-1, with D tentatively TRBD2 (5 bases). Between the trimmed V and J ends, which lost 0 bases and 13 bases, there was a span of 16 bases. CDR1 is SGHAT, CDR2 FQDESV, per germline (reference sequence). This CDR3 is built from 14 residues. CDR3: CASSLARSWETQFF. The CDR3 DNA sequence: TGTGCCAGCAGCTTAGCGCGTTCCTGGGAGACCCAGTTCTTC.

The chain joins TRBV20-1 to TRBJ2-3; TRBD2 matches at 11 bases. The CDR3 extends over 18 amino acids. Germline-derived CDR1 and CDR2 are DFQATT and SNEGSKA (reference sequence). V gave up 0 bases and J gave up 5 bases; unmatched junction bases: 13. CDR3 in DNA: TGCAGTGCTAGAGATCTTAGCGGGGGGGCGAAGGTGGGAGATACGCAGTATTTT. It is translated as CSARDLSGGAKVGDTQYF.

The chain has TRBV10-3 and TRBJ2-7; TRBD2 matches 12 bases. V lost 6 bases and J lost 1; bases outside the gene matches: 7. CDR1 ENHRY and CDR2 SYGVKD come from the germline V gene. CDR3 size: 16 residues. The CDR3 sequence: CAISTMTSGSSYEQYF. Here the CDR3 DNA reads TGTGCCATCAGCACCATGACTAGCGGGAGTTCCTACGAGCAGTACTTC.

The J gene is TRBJ2-5, the V gene TRBV27; maybe TRBD2 (5 bases). Trimming took 5 bases from V and 7 from J, leaving 14 bases between them. This CDR3 is built from 13 residues. Germline values: CDR1 MNHEY, CDR2 SMNVEV (reference sequence). CDR3 in amino acids: CASSPRGVGTQYF. DNA for the CDR3: TGTGCCAGCAGTCCCCGGGGTGTCGGGACCCAGTACTTC.

This rearrangement joins TRBV20-1 to TRBJ2-5; 8 bases map to TRBD2. Germline loops: CDR1 DFQATT, CDR2 SNEGSKA (reference sequence). CDR3 length: 14 amino acids. J was trimmed by 7 bases and V by 6 bases; bases with no gene match: 13. In DNA form, the CDR3 reads TGCAGTGCCCCACGGGGTAGCGGGACGTGGACCCAGTACTTC. Translation: CSAPRGSGTWTQYF.

This sequence joins TRBV5-6 and TRBJ2-3, with D hard to call. V dropped 5 bases and J dropped 5 bases, with 12 bases sitting between them. Germline CDR1 and CDR2: SGHDT and YYEEEE. CDR3 length: 13 amino acids. The CDR3, as DNA: TGTGCCAGCAGGCCTGAGAGGCGAGATACGCAGTATTTT. Its protein product is CASRPERRDTQYF.

The chain uses TRBV29-1 and TRBJ1-2, with TRBD1 matching 9 bases. Germline V gives CDR1 SQVTM, CDR2 ANQGSEA. The CDR3 has 12 residues. V was clipped by 3 bases and J by 4 bases; unmatched bases: 0. DNA for the CDR3: TGCAGCGTTGAGACAGGGGGCTATGGCTACACCTTC. Amino acid sequence: CSVETGGYGYTF.

The rearrangement joins TRBV20-1 to TRBJ1-3; 7 bases map to TRBD1. CDR3 size: 13 residues. V shed 6 bases and J 4 bases; nucleotides not matched to a gene: 6. Germline CDR1 DFQATT, CDR2 SNEGSKA (reference sequence). CDR3 DNA: TGCAGTGCCCTCCTGACAGGGGGAAACACCATATATTTT. Translated: CSALLTGGNTIYF.

The rearrangement uses TRBV20-1 and TRBJ2-5, with 13 nucleotides matching TRBD2. Trimming cost V 7 bases and J 5 bases; bases outside gene matches: 16. This CDR3 has 17 amino acids. CDR1 DFQATT and CDR2 SNEGSKA come from the germline V gene (reference sequence). Written as DNA, the CDR3 is TGCAGTGTTAGGTTGGGACTAGCGGGGCCCTGGGGTGAGACCCAGTACTTC. Its protein product is CSVRLGLAGPWGETQYF.